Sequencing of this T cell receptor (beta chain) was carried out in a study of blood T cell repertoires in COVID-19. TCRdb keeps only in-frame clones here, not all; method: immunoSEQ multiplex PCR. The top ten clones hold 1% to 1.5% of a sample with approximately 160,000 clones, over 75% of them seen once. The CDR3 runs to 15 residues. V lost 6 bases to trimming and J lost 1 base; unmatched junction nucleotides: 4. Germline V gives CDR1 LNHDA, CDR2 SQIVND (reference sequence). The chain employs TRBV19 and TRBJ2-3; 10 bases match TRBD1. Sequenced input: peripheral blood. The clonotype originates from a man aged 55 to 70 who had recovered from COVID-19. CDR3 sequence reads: CASRRQGARTDTQYF. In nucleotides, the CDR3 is TGTGCCAGTAGGCGACAGGGGGCCCGCACAGATACGCAGTATTTT.